This T cell receptor (beta chain) was sequenced for a study of cytomegalovirus exposure and HLA in healthy donors. General observations from the study: Prior analysis indicated that the majority of TCR beta V segments exhibited productivity approximately 90% or approximately 30% of the time. An assumption of roughly uniform sequencing depth across donors underlay the presence/absence analyses.

Trimming left V 2 bases short and J 3 bases short, with 11 bases between. Germline loops: CDR1 MNHEY, CDR2 SMNVEV (reference sequence). This CDR3 is 14 amino acids long. On this clone: Its matching antigen is unknown.

The PCR was carried out with 60 Vbeta primers and 13 Jbeta primers. Per the original methods: A follow-up analysis tallied about 80 million unique TCR beta chains, some 9.9 million shared. Sequencing was performed with immunoSEQ multiplex PCR; in TCRdb, only in-frame clones are kept and a portion is missing. D and trimming come from the DNA, and the V and J calls and clone size come from that table. The data show 150,000 to 200,000 clones, 80% seen once. The material sequenced was PBMCs. The clonotype originates from a man aged 30 to 45 in good health and CMV-seronegative. The J gene is TRBJ2-7, the V gene TRBV27; D unclear. The CDR3 reads CASSLTPRGYEQYF. The CDR3 coding sequence is TGTGCCAGCAGTTTAACCCCCCGAGGCTACGAGCAGTACTTC.